What follows describes a single T cell receptor beta chain. The sample holds other DNA sequences that translate to the same CDR3. Clones were read by immunoSEQ multiplex PCR, and TCRdb kept only the in-frame ones, dropping some. The sample gives around 370,000 clones, 88% of which show up once; more than 5.5% is in the top ten. The length of the CDR3 is 14 residues. Deletions cut 5 bases from V and 4 bases from J, with 14 bases between. Germline-derived CDR1 and CDR2 are MDHEN and SYDVKM. This sample is drawn from a study of blood T cell repertoires in COVID-19. The receptor comes from an older woman with COVID-19, enrolled during active disease. Sequenced input: peripheral blood. V is TRBV28 and J is TRBJ1-1; possibly TRBD1 for D (5 bases). The CDR3 DNA reads TGTGCCAGCAGTCCCCAGGGCGTCGGCACTGAAGCTTTCTTT. Residues: CASSPQGVGTEAFF.